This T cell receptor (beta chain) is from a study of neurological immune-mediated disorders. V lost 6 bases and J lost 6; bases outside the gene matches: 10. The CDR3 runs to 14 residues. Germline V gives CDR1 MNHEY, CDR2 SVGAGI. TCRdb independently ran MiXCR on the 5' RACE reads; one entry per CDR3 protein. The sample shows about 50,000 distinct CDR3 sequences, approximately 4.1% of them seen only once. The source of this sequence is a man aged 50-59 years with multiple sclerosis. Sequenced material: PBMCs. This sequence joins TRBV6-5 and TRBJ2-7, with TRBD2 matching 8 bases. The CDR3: CASSPRRGVGEQYF. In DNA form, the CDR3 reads TGTGCCAGCAGCCCCCGGCGGGGGGTTGGCGAGCAGTACTTC.